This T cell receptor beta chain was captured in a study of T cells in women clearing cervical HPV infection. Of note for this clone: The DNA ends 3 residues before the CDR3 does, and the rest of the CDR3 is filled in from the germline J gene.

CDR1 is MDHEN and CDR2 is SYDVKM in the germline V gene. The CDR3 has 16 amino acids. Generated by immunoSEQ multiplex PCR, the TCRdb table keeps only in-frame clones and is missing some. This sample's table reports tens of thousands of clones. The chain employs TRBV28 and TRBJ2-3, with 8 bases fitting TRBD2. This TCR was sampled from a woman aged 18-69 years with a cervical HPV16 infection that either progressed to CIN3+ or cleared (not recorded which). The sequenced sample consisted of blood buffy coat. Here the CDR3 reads CASSPLSGGGQETQYF. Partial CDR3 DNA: TGTGCCAGCAGTCCCCTCTCGGGGGGGGGTCAAGAGACG. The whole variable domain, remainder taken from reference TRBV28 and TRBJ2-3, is DVKVTQSSRYLVKRTGEKVFLECVQDMDHENMFWYRQDPGLGLRLIYFSYDVKMKEKGDIPEGYSVSREKKERFSLILESASTNQTSMYLCASSPLSGGGQETQYFGPGTRLTVL.